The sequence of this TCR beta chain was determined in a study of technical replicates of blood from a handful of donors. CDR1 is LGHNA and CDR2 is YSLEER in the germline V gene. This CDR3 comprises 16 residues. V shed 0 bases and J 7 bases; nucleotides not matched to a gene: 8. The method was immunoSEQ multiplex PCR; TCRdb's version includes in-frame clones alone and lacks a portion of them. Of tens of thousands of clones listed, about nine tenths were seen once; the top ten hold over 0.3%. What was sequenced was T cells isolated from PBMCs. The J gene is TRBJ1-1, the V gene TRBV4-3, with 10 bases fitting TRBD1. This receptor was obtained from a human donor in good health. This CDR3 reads CASSQDSGTGVGEAFF. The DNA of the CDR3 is TGCGCCAGCAGCCAAGATTCCGGGACAGGGGTCGGTGAAGCTTTCTTT.